This T cell receptor beta chain was recorded in a study of cytomegalovirus exposure and HLA in healthy donors. With 60 Vbeta and 13 Jbeta primers, the PCR was carried out. The table came from immunoSEQ multiplex PCR; TCRdb's copy has only in-frame clones and leaves some out. This sample carries 150,000 to 200,000 clones, more than 70% of them seen once, and the ten largest clones take around 11%. The study, taken as a whole, reports: Reported results showed that the classifier diagnosed cytomegalovirus status with high specificity and sensitivity. Later work found that TCR association rates differed between HLA loci; DRB1 had the most and HLA-C the fewest. Within the data, a cluster of highly shared sequence variants was likely a sequencing artifact.

This CDR3 is 13 amino acids long. V dropped 8 bases and J dropped 5; count of bases not matched to a gene: 3. Germline V gene data show CDR1 as SNHLY and CDR2 as FYNNEI. Note on this clone: The antigen is not known.

The receptor was derived from a man younger than 35 in good health and CMV-seropositive. Sequencing was performed on PBMCs. The chain joins TRBV2 to TRBJ2-4; 10 nucleotides line up with TRBD1. In nucleotides, the CDR3 is TGTGCCAGCTCAGGACAGGGGGAAAACATTCAGTACTTC. Translating gives CASSGQGENIQYF.